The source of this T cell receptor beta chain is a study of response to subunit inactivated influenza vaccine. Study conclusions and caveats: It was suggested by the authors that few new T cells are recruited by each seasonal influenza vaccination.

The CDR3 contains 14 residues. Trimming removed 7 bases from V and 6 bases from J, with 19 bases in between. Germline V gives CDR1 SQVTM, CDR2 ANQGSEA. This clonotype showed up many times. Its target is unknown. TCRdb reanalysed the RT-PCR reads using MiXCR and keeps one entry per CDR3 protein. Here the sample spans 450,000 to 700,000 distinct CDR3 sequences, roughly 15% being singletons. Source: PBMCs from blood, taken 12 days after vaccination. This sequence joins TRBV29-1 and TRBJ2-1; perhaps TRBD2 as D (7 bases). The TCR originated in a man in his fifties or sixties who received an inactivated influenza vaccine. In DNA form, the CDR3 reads TGCAGCGGAACCACCCCTGGGGGGGCCAATGAGCAGTTCTTC. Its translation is CSGTTPGGANEQFF.